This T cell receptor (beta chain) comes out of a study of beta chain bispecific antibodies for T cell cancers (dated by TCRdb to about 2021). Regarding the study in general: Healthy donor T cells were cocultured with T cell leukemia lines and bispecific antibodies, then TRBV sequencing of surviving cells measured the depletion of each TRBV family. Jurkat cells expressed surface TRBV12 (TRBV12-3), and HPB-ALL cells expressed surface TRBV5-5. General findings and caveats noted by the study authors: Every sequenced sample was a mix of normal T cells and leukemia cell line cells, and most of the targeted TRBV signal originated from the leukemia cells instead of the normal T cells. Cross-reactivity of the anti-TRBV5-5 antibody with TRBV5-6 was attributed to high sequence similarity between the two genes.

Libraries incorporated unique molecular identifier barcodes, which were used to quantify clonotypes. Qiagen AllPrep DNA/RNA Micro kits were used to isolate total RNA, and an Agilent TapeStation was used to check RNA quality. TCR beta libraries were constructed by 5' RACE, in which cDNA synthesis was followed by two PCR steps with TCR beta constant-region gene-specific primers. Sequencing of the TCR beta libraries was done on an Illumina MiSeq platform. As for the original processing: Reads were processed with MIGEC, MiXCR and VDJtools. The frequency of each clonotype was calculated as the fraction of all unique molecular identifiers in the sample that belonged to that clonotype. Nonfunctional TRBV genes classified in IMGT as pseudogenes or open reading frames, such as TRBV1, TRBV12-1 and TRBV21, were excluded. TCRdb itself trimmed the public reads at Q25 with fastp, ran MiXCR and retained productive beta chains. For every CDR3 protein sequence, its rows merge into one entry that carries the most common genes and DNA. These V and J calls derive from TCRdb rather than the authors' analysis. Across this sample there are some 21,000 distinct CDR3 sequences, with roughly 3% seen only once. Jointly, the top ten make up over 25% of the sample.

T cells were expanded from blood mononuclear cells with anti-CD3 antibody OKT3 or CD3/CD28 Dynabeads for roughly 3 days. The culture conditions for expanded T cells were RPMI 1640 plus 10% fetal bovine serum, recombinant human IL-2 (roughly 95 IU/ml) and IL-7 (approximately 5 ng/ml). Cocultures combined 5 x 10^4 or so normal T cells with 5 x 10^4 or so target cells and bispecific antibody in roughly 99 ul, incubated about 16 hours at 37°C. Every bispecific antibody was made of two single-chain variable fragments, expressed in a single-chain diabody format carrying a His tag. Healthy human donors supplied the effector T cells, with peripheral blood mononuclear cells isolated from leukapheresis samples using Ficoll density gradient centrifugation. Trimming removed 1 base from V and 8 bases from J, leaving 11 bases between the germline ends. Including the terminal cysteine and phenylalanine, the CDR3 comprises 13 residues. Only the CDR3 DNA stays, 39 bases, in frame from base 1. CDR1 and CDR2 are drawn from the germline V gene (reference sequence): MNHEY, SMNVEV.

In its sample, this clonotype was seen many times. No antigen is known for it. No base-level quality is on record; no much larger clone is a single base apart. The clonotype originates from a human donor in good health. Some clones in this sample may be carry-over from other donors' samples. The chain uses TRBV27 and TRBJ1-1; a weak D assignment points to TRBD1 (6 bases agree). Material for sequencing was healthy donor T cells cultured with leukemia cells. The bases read TGTGCCAGCAGTTTATTCGCCGGGACAGAAGCTTTCTTT. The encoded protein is CASSLFAGTEAFF.